This T cell receptor beta chain stems from a study of T cell responses to AZD1222 COVID-19 vaccine. Germline lookup yields CDR1 SQVTM and CDR2 ANQGSEA. The CDR3 has 13 residues. V was pared by 6 bases and J by 1 base, with 3 bases of the junction left unmatched. Sequenced by immunoSEQ multiplex PCR; TCRdb stores in-frame clones only, minus some. Among under 150,000 clones listed, about 86% were seen once. Concerning this clone: Its specificity is unknown.

General study results and limits: The study reported that nearly half of spike-specific TCRs target unmutated variant regions. An increase in Spike-specific TCR breadth and depth was observed after two AZD1222 doses. Females made up more of the donors, who were largely white British, and clonal diversity may have come out too low.

This receptor was taken from an adult in good health. The chain employs TRBV29-1 and TRBJ1-1; 9 nucleotides match TRBD1. Sample: peripheral blood, taken on day 0 of AZD1222 vaccination. The CDR3 DNA is TGCAGCGTGGGACAGGGTCAGAACACTGAAGCTTTCTTT. This codes for CSVGQGQNTEAFF. The full variable domain, in which reference TRBV29-1 and TRBJ1-1 provide the parts outside the CDR3, is SAVISQKPSRDICQRGTSLTIQCQVDSQVTMMFWYRQQPGQSLTLIATANQGSEATYESGFVIDKFPISRPNLTFSTLTVSNMSPEDSSIYLCSVGQGQNTEAFFGQGTRLTVV.